The source of this TCR beta chain is a study of CD8+ T cells in alopecia areata. Overall study context: The study gave treated patients oral tofacitinib at 5 to 10 mg twice daily. Tofacitinib continued for 6 to 18 months and was then withheld for 6 months. Overall study results and limits: Persistence in scalp and blood during tofacitinib was observed for many expanded lesional clones.

Unmatched junction bases numbered 10, after V lost 5 bases and J lost 1 base. There are 16 residues in the CDR3. Germline CDR1 SGHRS, CDR2 YFSETQ. cDNA prepared by RNA extraction and subsequent reverse transcription served as the template for sequencing. Using immunoSEQ multiplex PCR, the repertoire was profiled, and TCRdb retains in-frame clones only, with some absent. The table lists more than 200,000 clones, roughly 44% of them singletons, with roughly 2.6% in the top ten. Treatment of the sample: oral pan-JAK inhibitor, 5-10 mg twice daily. As for this clone: Its antigen is not identified.

Sequenced material: CD4+ T cells sorted from blood, taken at approximately week 36, from a patient treated with tofacitinib. V and J are TRBV5-1 and TRBJ2-7, with 9 bases lining up with TRBD2. The receptor was derived from a human donor with alopecia areata. The CDR3 protein is CASRRTSGLASYEQYF. The CDR3 region has the DNA TGCGCCAGCAGAAGAACCTCTGGACTAGCGTCCTACGAGCAGTACTTC.